This T cell receptor (beta chain) was documented in a study of T cells in Graves' hyperthyroidism and ophthalmopathy. Researchers amplified the TCR beta CDR3 regions from RNA transcripts. The TCR CDR3 first-round RT-PCR relied on the HTBI primer set. MiXCR was run by TCRdb on the multiplex PCR reads, yielding one entry per CDR3 protein. In the table there are around 350,000 distinct CDR3 sequences, approximately 19% of which are singletons. V gave up 8 bases and J gave up 5 bases; unmatched junction bases: 6. This CDR3 comprises 16 residues. Germline V gene data show CDR1 as MNHNS and CDR2 as SASEGT. This chain links TRBV6-1 with TRBJ2-2, with TRBD2 identical over 15 bases. The sequence was collected from a woman under 30 with Graves' hyperthyroidism. Sequencing used blood. The CDR3 DNA reads as TGTGCCAGCGGGTGGGGACTAGCGGGGGGAACCGGGGAGCTGTTTTTT. Amino acids: CASGWGLAGGTGELFF.